This TCR beta chain was identified during a study of blood T cell repertoires in COVID-19. Overall study: Some COVID-19 samples were acute and others convalescent; all came from the United States, Italy and Spain. The cDNA or gDNA used as material had been derived from T cells, B-cell-depleted T cells, or PBMCs.

The germline V and J ends were trimmed by 2 bases and 2 bases, with 13 bases remaining between them. The CDR3 covers 16 residues. Original processing methods: Researchers report that nucleated cell counts were estimated from reference gene primer amplification. Sequencing was performed with immunoSEQ multiplex PCR; in TCRdb, only in-frame clones are kept and a portion is missing. Clone size and V and J calls were adopted from that table, with D and trimming inferred from the DNA. The repertoire holds hundreds of thousands of clones, with about 88% as singletons. Input material: peripheral blood. The sequence came from a woman aged 40 to 50 who had recovered from COVID-19. The chain uses TRBV23-1 and TRBJ2-1, with D possibly being TRBD1 (7 bases). TRBV23-1 is designated an ORF whose function remains uncertain. The CDR3 region is CASSQHRGGPYNEQFF. The CDR3 DNA sequence: TGCGCCAGCAGTCAACACAGGGGAGGCCCCTACAATGAGCAGTTCTTC.